This T cell receptor (beta chain) comes out of a study of CD8 T cells in Susac syndrome. V dropped 4 bases and J dropped 9; count of bases not matched to a gene: 16. The CDR3 is made up of 16 amino acids. Germline V gene data show CDR1 as MDHEN and CDR2 as SYDVKM. A quantity of roughly 0.5 to 1 ug RNA underwent reverse transcription using random hexamers. TCRdb re-called the immunoSEQ multiplex PCR reads with MiXCR, one entry per CDR3 protein. The sample yields 160,000 or so distinct CDR3 sequences, around 90% seen once. This clonotype was sampled from a human donor in good health. The chain uses TRBV28 and TRBJ2-5; 8 bases agree with TRBD1. The sequencing sample was made of CD4+ T cells from PBMCs. DNA of the CDR3: TGTGCCAGCAGTTCCGACGGGACAGGCGAGGTCGGGGCCCAGTACTTC. It yields the protein CASSSDGTGEVGAQYF. Filled out from reference TRBV28 and TRBJ2-5, the complete variable domain reads DVKVTQSSRYLVKRTGEKVFLECVQDMDHENMFWYRQDPGLGLRLIYFSYDVKMKEKGDIPEGYSVSREKKERFSLILESASTNQTSMYLCASSSDGTGEVGAQYFGPGTRLLVL.